These 31 T cell receptor beta chains originate from one sample sequenced in a study of cytomegalovirus exposure and HLA in healthy donors. Researchers ran the PCR with 60 Vbeta and 13 Jbeta primers. The method was immunoSEQ multiplex PCR; TCRdb's version includes in-frame clones alone and lacks a portion of them. The repertoire holds some 150,000 clones, with 75% to 85% as singletons. The sequenced sample consisted of PBMCs. The receptors originated from a man between 50 and 59 years old in good health and CMV-seronegative.

This clone was counted a few times. The chain links TRBV29-1 to TRBJ2-1; perhaps TRBD2 as D (5 bases). The CDR3 consists of 15 residues. V shed 7 bases and J shed 0 bases, with 16 bases lying between them. Germline CDR1 is SQVTM and CDR2 is ANQGSEA. The CDR3 loop is CSGAGTPSSYNEQFF. The CDR3 nucleotides read TGCAGCGGGGCGGGCACCCCGAGCTCCTACAATGAGCAGTTCTTC.

This chain uses TRBV5-1 with TRBJ1-1; D unclear. V lost 1 base to trimming and J lost 1 base, with 8 bases between them. The CDR3 has 14 residues. CDR1 is SGHRS and CDR2 is YFSETQ in the germline V gene. CDR3 residues: CASSLSTSNTEAFF. For the CDR3, the DNA is TGCGCCAGCAGCTTGTCGACATCGAACACTGAAGCTTTCTTT.

V and J are TRBV4-2 and TRBJ1-1; no firm D call. This CDR3 has 15 residues. Germline V gives CDR1 LGHNA, CDR2 YNFKEQ. V gave up 0 bases and J gave up 3 bases, with 11 bases separating them. The CDR3 bases are TGTGCCAGCAGCCAAGAAGGACTAATAGACACTGAAGCTTTCTTT. Translation gives CASSQEGLIDTEAFF.

The rearrangement joins TRBV11-3 to TRBJ1-2; TRBD1 aligns across 7 bases. CDR3 length equals 15 residues. CDR1 is SGHNT, CDR2 YENEEA, per germline. Trimming took 0 bases from V and 8 from J; bases not matched to a gene: 9. The CDR3 nucleotides read TGTGCCAGCAGCTTAGATCAAAAGGGGGCTGAGGGCTACACCTTC. Its translation is CASSLDQKGAEGYTF.

This clone was picked up a small number of times. This sequence joins TRBV7-8 and TRBJ2-5; TRBD1 matches at 11 bases. The ends lost 1 base at V and 5 bases at J; junction bases unmatched: 3. This CDR3 region has 15 residues. From germline, CDR1 is SGHVS and CDR2 FQNEAQ. The CDR3 DNA follows: TGTGCCAGCAGCTTAGTCGGGGACAGGGGGGAGACCCAGTACTTC. This codes for CASSLVGDRGETQYF.

This chain links TRBV5-1 with TRBJ2-7; the match to TRBD2 covers 9 bases. Per the germline V gene, CDR1 is SGHRS and CDR2 is YFSETQ. J gave up 3 bases and V 0 bases, and 4 bases lay outside the gene matches. CDR3 length: 15 amino acids. This CDR3 is CASSLVAGEGYEQYF. The CDR3 nucleotides read TGCGCCAGCAGCTTGGTAGCGGGAGAGGGCTACGAGCAGTACTTC.

The chain couples TRBV5-4 to TRBJ1-2, with D tentatively TRBD1 (6 bases). The CDR3 length is 13 residues. Germline CDR1 reads SGHNT; CDR2 reads YYREEE (reference sequence). Trimming took 2 bases from V and 8 from J, leaving 13 bases between them. Here the CDR3 reads CASSLQGPGGYTF. CDR3 sequence (DNA): TGTGCCAGCAGCTTACAGGGCCCGGGCGGCTACACCTTC.

The rearrangement joins TRBV6-5 to TRBJ2-3; 7 positions match TRBD1. The CDR3 runs 13 residues. Trimming cost V 3 bases and J 10 bases; bases outside gene matches: 7. CDR1 and CDR2 from the germline V gene are MNHEY and SVGAGI. The CDR3 coding sequence is TGTGCCAGCAGTTATACCGCACAGGGGCCGCAGTATTTT. It specifies CASSYTAQGPQYF.

This clone was counted between two and nine times. In DNA, the CDR3 is TGTGCCAGCAGCTCTCCTAGGGGGAAAGTAAACACCGGGGAGCTGTTTTTT. Encoded protein: CASSSPRGKVNTGELFF. The rearrangement uses TRBV11-1 and TRBJ2-2; D may be TRBD1 (6 bases). Germline V gene data show CDR1 as SGHAT and CDR2 as FQDESV (reference sequence). V lost 4 bases and J 2 bases, leaving 17 bases between the germline ends. The CDR3 sequence is 17 residues long.

This chain connects TRBV2 to TRBJ2-1; D may be TRBD1 (7 bases). Deletions cut 7 bases from V and 4 bases from J, with 20 bases between. There are 16 residues in the CDR3. Germline lookup yields CDR1 SNHLY and CDR2 FYNNEI. The CDR3 here is CASTLEGGTAYNEQFF. The CDR3 nucleotides read TGTGCCAGCACCCTAGAAGGAGGGACAGCATACAATGAGCAGTTCTTC. Together with reference TRBV2 and TRBJ2-1, the CDR3 gives the full variable domain: EPEVTQTPSHQVTQMGQEVILRCVPISNHLYFYWYRQILGQKVEFLVSFYNNEISEKSEIFDDQFSVERPDGSNFTLKIRSTKLEDSAMYFCASTLEGGTAYNEQFFGPGTRLTVL.

This chain's CDR3 is CASSWGEGSTGELFF. For the CDR3, the DNA is TGCGCCAGCAGCTGGGGGGAAGGTAGCACCGGGGAGCTGTTTTTT. The chain has TRBV5-1 and TRBJ2-2, with D possibly being TRBD2 (6 bases). The V gene lost 3 bases and the J gene lost 4 bases, with 13 bases spanning the gap. Germline CDR1 and CDR2: SGHRS and YFSETQ. There are 15 residues in the CDR3.

This clone was recorded once. The chain couples TRBV5-1 to TRBJ2-7; TRBD1 agrees at 10 bases. CDR3 size: 14 residues. V shed 5 bases, J shed 5 bases, and the junction held 7 bases outside the gene matches. Germline CDR1 reads SGHRS; CDR2 reads YFSETQ. The CDR3: CASRGTGVGDEQYF. The CDR3 nucleotides read TGCGCCAGCAGGGGGACAGGGGTGGGCGACGAGCAGTACTTC.

This chain uses TRBV23-1 with TRBJ2-1, with D maybe TRBD2 (7 bases). TRBV23-1 is known as an ORF, though its function is uncertain. The CDR3 extends over 19 amino acids. Trimming took off 1 base at V and 0 bases at J, with 19 bases between the two ends. The CDR3 protein is CASSQFGGAGNLSYNEQFF. The CDR3 DNA sequence: TGCGCCAGCAGTCAATTTGGGGGGGCGGGCAACCTCTCCTACAATGAGCAGTTCTTC.

The chain has TRBV6-1 and TRBJ2-2; the match to TRBD2 covers 13 bases. Germline assignment: CDR1 MNHNS and CDR2 SASEGT. This CDR3 has 15 residues. The V and J ends lost 6 bases and 3 bases, in that order; junction bases with no gene match: 1. This CDR3 reads CASSGTSGDTGELFF. The DNA of the CDR3 is TGTGCCAGCAGCGGGACTAGCGGGGACACCGGGGAGCTGTTTTTT.

The V and J genes are TRBV7-8 and TRBJ2-7, with 11 bases aligning to TRBD2. This CDR3 is built from 16 residues. Losses at the gene ends were 2 bases for V and 1 base for J; bases not matched to a gene: 4. Looked up from germline, CDR1 is SGHVS and CDR2 is FQNEAQ. The DNA for the CDR3 is TGTGCCAGCAGCTTAAAACTAGCGGGGGCATCCTACGAGCAGTACTTC. Amino acid sequence: CASSLKLAGASYEQYF.

This chain uses TRBV27 with TRBJ2-6, with D unresolved. Trimming removed 0 bases from V and 4 bases from J, with 10 bases in between. The germline V gene has CDR1 MNHEY and CDR2 SMNVEV (reference sequence). The CDR3 contains 16 residues. The DNA for the CDR3 is TGTGCCAGCAGTTTATCTCATGGTGGCGGGGCCAACGTCCTGACTTTC. Amino acid sequence: CASSLSHGGGANVLTF.

The chain recombines TRBV2 with TRBJ2-6; 7 nucleotides align to TRBD2. Germline V gene lookup returns CDR1 SNHLY and CDR2 FYNNEI. The junction had 6 bases not matched to a gene; V was cut back by 4 bases and J by 0 bases. CDR3 length equals 17 residues. The CDR3 protein is CASSGGGWGSGANVLTF. The CDR3 coding sequence is TGTGCCAGCAGTGGGGGGGGTTGGGGCTCTGGGGCCAACGTCCTGACTTTC.

V usage is TRBV28 and J usage is TRBJ2-5; 7 bases fit TRBD2. Trimming at V came to 8 bases and at J to 5 bases, leaving 8 bases not matched to a gene. This CDR3 is 13 amino acids long. CDR1 and CDR2 from the germline V gene are MDHEN and SYDVKM. CDR3 bases: TGTGCCAGCCGGGAGGTCAGTGTGGAGACCCAGTACTTC. Protein product: CASREVSVETQYF.

The J gene is TRBJ1-5, the V gene TRBV5-1; 7 bases are a match to TRBD1. The germline V gene encodes CDR1 SGHRS and CDR2 YFSETQ. There are 14 residues in the CDR3. V lost 1 base, J lost 2 bases, and 0 bases stayed unmatched. The CDR3 nucleotides read TGCGCCAGCAGCTTGACAGGGGGCAATCAGCCCCAGCATTTT. Translation gives CASSLTGGNQPQHF.

J is TRBJ1-1 and V is TRBV6-1; D might be TRBD1 (5 bases). With 3 bases removed from V and 4 bases from J, the gap between germline ends came to 9 bases. There are 13 residues in the CDR3. The germline CDR1 and CDR2 sequences are MNHNS and SASEGT. The CDR3 nucleotides are TGTGCCAGCAGTGAGGGACTGATCACTGAAGCTTTCTTT. Encoded protein: CASSEGLITEAFF.

The V gene is TRBV19, the J gene TRBJ2-3, with 8 bases matching TRBD2. This CDR3 spans 17 amino acids. The V gene end was trimmed by 0 bases and the J gene end by 4 bases; junction bases not matched to a gene: 9. Germline loops: CDR1 LNHDA, CDR2 SQIVND (reference sequence). CDR3 residues: CASSIDLSGRAADTQYF. CDR3 nucleotides: TGTGCCAGTAGTATAGATCTGTCCGGGAGGGCCGCAGATACGCAGTATTTT.

Of note for this clone: At one boundary the junction diverges from the germline segment, which might be a read error. J is TRBJ2-7 and V is TRBV30, with TRBD1 identical over 8 bases. Germline-derived CDR1 and CDR2 are GTSNPN and SVGIG (reference sequence). The CDR3 totals 13 residues. CDR3 residues: CAGRTGSSYEQYF. DNA for the CDR3: TGTGCCGGGAGGACAGGGAGCTCCTACGAGCAGTACTTC.

The chain uses TRBV19 and TRBJ2-7; 11 bases are shared with TRBD2. The V gene's germline CDR1 is LNHDA and CDR2 SQIVND (reference sequence). Losses at the gene ends were 3 bases for V and 6 bases for J; bases not matched to a gene: 10. The CDR3 contains 16 residues. In DNA form, the CDR3 reads TGTGCCAGTAGTATTCTCCAGACTAGCGGGGCAGTCGAGCAGTACTTC. Its translation: CASSILQTSGAVEQYF.

The rearrangement uses TRBV28 and TRBJ1-5, with 9 nucleotides matching TRBD1. V lost 7 bases and J lost 5; bases outside the gene matches: 9. The CDR3 has 15 amino acids. The V gene's germline CDR1 is MDHEN and CDR2 SYDVKM. In nucleotides, the CDR3 is TGTGCCAGCAACAGCGGGACAGGGAAAGATCAGCCCCAGCATTTT. This sequence encodes CASNSGTGKDQPQHF.

V gene TRBV5-1 combines with J gene TRBJ1-4; D gene unclear. The germline gives CDR1 SGHRS, CDR2 YFSETQ. There are 14 residues in the CDR3. Between the trimmed V and J ends, which lost 0 bases and 5 bases, there was a span of 8 bases. This CDR3 is CASSLEGGNEKLFF. DNA for the CDR3: TGCGCCAGCAGCTTGGAGGGCGGGAATGAAAAACTGTTTTTT.

The chain has TRBV27 and TRBJ2-7; 8 nucleotides line up with TRBD2. This CDR3 comprises 16 residues. J was trimmed by 3 bases and V by 4 bases; bases with no gene match: 11. Germline CDR1 reads MNHEY; CDR2 reads SMNVEV (reference sequence). CDR3 DNA: TGTGCCAGCAGTTCAGGACTAGCTGTCGGGGGCTACGAGCAGTACTTC. It specifies CASSSGLAVGGYEQYF.

The chain uses TRBV30 and TRBJ1-2, with TRBD1 as a possible D gene (5 bases). This CDR3 contains 13 residues. Germline CDR1 is GTSNPN and CDR2 is SVGIG (reference sequence). Between the trimmed V and J ends, which lost 0 bases and 8 bases, there was a span of 13 bases. In DNA form, the CDR3 reads TGTGCCTGGAGTGTGCGGGACCCGGGAGGCTACACCTTC. Translated: CAWSVRDPGGYTF.

The V call is TRBV9, the J call TRBJ2-2; 7 nucleotides align to TRBD1. The V gene end was trimmed by 3 bases and the J gene end by 0 bases; junction bases not matched to a gene: 8. Germline CDR1 reads SGDLS; CDR2 reads YYNGEE. The CDR3 sequence is 17 residues long. The chain's CDR3 is CASSAVATGANTGELFF. The CDR3 nucleotides are TGTGCCAGCAGCGCAGTGGCAACAGGGGCGAACACCGGGGAGCTGTTTTTT.

The count of this clone is one. The V call is TRBV19, the J call TRBJ2-7; 7 nucleotides line up with TRBD2. This CDR3 contains 15 residues. The V and J ends lost 3 bases and 1 base, in that order; junction bases with no gene match: 6. Germline loops: CDR1 LNHDA, CDR2 SQIVND (reference sequence). The CDR3 region is CASSISSGASYEQYF. The CDR3 DNA sequence: TGTGCCAGTAGTATTTCAAGCGGGGCTTCCTACGAGCAGTACTTC.

The chain couples TRBV9 to TRBJ2-7; weak D call: TRBD2 (6 bases). CDR3 length: 13 residues. Germline-derived CDR1 and CDR2 are SGDLS and YYNGEE. V gave up 4 bases and J gave up 5 bases, with 13 bases separating them. The CDR3 DNA reads TGTGCCAGCAGCCCCTCGGGCGGGAACGAGCAGTACTTC. Residues: CASSPSGGNEQYF.

This clone came up a few times. The V gene is TRBV10-2, the J gene TRBJ2-7, with 16 bases that match TRBD2. The junction had 6 bases not matched to a gene; V was cut back by 6 bases and J by 4 bases. Germline values: CDR1 WSHSY, CDR2 SAAADI. This CDR3 has 16 amino acids. The CDR3 protein is CASRSGLAGGIYEQYF. The CDR3 nucleotides read TGCGCCAGCAGATCGGGACTAGCGGGAGGGATATACGAGCAGTACTTC.